This is a list of T cell receptor beta chains from one sample in a study of human T cells and chemical hapten exposure. TCRdb used MiXCR to reprocess the RACE reads, holding one entry per CDR3 protein. This sample has some 120,000 distinct CDR3 sequences, with 12% found just once. Specimen: whole blood, collected in connection with sensitization to the hapten diphenylcyclopropenone (DPC). The origin of the receptors is a woman aged 45-65 years with alopecia areata. Some clones in this sample may be carry-over from other donors' samples. Each CDR3 is given with its conserved first and last residue. Size is omitted from some rows. Given values are once, few, many or a class for expanded clones.

size	V	J	CDR3
many	TRBV19	TRBJ2-6	CASSIRDRGPKNKNPSGANVLTF
few	TRBV28	TRBJ1-1	CASSLASRQGLANTEAFF
-	TRBV5-5	TRBJ2-3	CASSLGDRDADTQYF
many	TRBV19	TRBJ1-4	CASSIQHAGQHEKLFF
-	TRBV19	TRBJ2-5	CASSQTGEVETQYF
many	TRBV28	TRBJ1-5	CASSLVQINQPQHF
few	TRBV6-6	TRBJ2-1	CASSWPSGNRNEQFF
few	TRBV20-1	TRBJ1-6	CSARAISYNSPLHF
many	TRBV20-1	TRBJ2-4	CSARGQGATKNIQYF
few	TRBV28	TRBJ2-3	CASSFGGRSTDTQYF
-	TRBV27	TRBJ2-2	CASSLWHTGELFF
few	TRBV5-5	TRBJ2-1	CASSGARTVYNEQFF
once	TRBV19	TRBJ2-2	CASSSDWANTGELFF
few	TRBV7-8	TRBJ1-5	CASSLARVANQPQHF
-	TRBV28	TRBJ2-5	CASSFPQGGFEETQYF
few	TRBV28	TRBJ1-1	CASSLLWGNTEAFF
few	TRBV3-1	TRBJ2-7	CASSQWNAYEQYF
few	TRBV10-2	TRBJ2-7	CASSETLTSEQYF
-	TRBV11-2	TRBJ2-7	CASGSPGQRSSYEQYF
once	TRBV7-2	TRBJ1-1	CASSLLAGTTLNTEAFF
few	TRBV19	TRBJ2-3	CASIGRPSTDTQYF
many	TRBV29-1	TRBJ1-1	CSGQGWSNTEAFF
many	TRBV18	TRBJ2-7	CASSPPWGQGIDNEQYF
-	TRBV7-6	TRBJ2-7	CASSLPEGDFDEQYF
few	TRBV7-6	TRBJ1-2	CASSLAKGLGYTF
few	TRBV29-1	TRBJ1-1	CSVKDRVSNTEAFF
few	TRBV7-9	TRBJ2-5	CVSSLLRLETQYF
-	TRBV7-6	TRBJ1-1	CASSLAGTGYEAFF
-	TRBV6-1	TRBJ2-1	CASSEGTSRLYEQFF
few	TRBV3-1	TRBJ2-7	CASSRQGSYEQYF
many	TRBV3-1	TRBJ2-3	CASSQDRSQPNTQYF
many	TRBV7-2	TRBJ2-2	CASSRFGTGELFF
many	TRBV7-2	TRBJ2-1	CASSLAATEPLNEQFF
few	TRBV2	TRBJ2-3	CASMTDREDVDTQYF
-	TRBV29-1	TRBJ2-5	CSVVGEQETQYF
many	TRBV6-1	TRBJ2-7	CASRISRTPYEQYF
many	TRBV6-6	TRBJ2-3	CASRNPGQGRITQYF
-	TRBV28	TRBJ1-5	CASRLPGQGRNQPQHF
-	TRBV4-1	TRBJ2-3	CASSSPEGRADTQYF